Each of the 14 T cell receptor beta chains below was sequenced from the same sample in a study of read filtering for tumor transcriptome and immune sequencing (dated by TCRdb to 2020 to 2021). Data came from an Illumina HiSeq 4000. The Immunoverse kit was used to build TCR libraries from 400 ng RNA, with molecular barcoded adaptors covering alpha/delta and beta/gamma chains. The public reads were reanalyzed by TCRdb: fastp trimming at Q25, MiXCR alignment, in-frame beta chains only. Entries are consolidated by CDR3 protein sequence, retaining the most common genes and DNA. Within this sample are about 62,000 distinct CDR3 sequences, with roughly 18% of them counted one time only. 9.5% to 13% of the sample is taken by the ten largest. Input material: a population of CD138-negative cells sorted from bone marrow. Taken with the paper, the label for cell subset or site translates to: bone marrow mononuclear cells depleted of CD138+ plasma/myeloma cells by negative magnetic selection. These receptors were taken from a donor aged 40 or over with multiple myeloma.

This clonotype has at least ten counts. CDR3 DNA sequence: TGCGCCAGCATGACTAGCGGAACTCGTACGCAGTATTTT. As protein: CASMTSGTRTQYF. The V call is TRBV5-1, the J call TRBJ2-3; 9 nucleotides line up with TRBD2. CDR1 is SGHRS and CDR2 is YFSETQ in the germline V gene. The V and J ends lost 6 bases and 8 bases, in that order; junction bases with no gene match: 7. The CDR3 has 13 amino acids.

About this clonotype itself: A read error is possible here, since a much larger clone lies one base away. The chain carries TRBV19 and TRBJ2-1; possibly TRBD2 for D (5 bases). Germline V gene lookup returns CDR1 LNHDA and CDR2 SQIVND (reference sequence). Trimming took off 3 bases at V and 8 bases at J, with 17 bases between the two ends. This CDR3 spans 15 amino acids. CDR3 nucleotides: TGTGCCAGTAGTATGACTCTTTCCGGAGGTCATGAGCAGTTCTTC. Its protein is CASSMTLSGGHEQFF.

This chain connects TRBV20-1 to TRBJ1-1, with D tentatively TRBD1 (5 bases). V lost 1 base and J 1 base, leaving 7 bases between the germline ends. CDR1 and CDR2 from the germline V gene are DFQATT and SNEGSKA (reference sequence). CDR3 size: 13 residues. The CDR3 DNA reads TGCAGTGCTAGAGTGGGGGAGAACACTGAAGCTTTCTTT. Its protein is CSARVGENTEAFF.

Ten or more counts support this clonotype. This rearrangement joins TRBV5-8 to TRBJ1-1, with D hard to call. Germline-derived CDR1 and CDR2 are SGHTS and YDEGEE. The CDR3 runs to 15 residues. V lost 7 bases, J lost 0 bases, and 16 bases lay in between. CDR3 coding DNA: TGTGCCAGCTCCCCAGGTCAGCTCATGAACACTGAAGCTTTCTTT. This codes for CASSPGQLMNTEAFF.

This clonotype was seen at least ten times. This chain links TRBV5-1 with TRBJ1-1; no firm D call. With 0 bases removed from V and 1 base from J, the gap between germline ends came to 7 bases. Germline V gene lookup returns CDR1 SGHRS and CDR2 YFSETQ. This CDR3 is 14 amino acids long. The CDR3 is CASSLDGWNTEAFF. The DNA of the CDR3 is TGCGCCAGCAGCTTGGACGGATGGAACACTGAAGCTTTCTTT. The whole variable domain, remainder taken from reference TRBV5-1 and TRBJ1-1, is KAGVTQTPRYLIKTRGQQVTLSCSPISGHRSVSWYQQTPGQGLQFLFEYFSETQRNKGNFPGRFSGRQFSNSRSEMNVSTLELGDSALYLCASSLDGWNTEAFFGQGTRLTVV.

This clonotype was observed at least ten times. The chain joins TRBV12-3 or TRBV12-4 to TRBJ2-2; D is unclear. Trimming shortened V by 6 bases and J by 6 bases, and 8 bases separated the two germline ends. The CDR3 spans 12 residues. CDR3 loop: CASRPRAGELFF. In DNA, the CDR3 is TGTGCCAGCAGGCCTAGGGCCGGGGAGCTGTTTTTT.

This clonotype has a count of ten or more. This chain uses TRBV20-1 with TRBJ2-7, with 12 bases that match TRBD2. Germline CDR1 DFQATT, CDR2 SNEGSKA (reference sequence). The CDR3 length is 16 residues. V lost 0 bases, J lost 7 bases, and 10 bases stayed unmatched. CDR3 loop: CSARDLASGGAKEQYF. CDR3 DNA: TGCAGTGCTAGAGACCTAGCTAGCGGGGGGGCCAAAGAGCAGTACTTC.

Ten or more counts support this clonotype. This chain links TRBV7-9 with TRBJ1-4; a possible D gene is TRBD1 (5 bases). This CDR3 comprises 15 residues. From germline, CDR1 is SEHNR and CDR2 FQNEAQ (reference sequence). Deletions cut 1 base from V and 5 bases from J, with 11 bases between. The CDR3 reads CASSLGTGENEKLFF. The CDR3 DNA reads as TGTGCCAGCAGCTTAGGAACAGGAGAGAATGAAAAACTGTTTTTT.

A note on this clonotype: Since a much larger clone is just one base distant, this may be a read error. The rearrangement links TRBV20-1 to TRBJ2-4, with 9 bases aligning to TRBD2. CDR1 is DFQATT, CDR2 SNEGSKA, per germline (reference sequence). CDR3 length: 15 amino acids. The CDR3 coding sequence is TGCAATGCTAGCCGAGGGGCTAGCGGGGAAAACATTCAGTACTTC. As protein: CNASRGASGENIQYF.

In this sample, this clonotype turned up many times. The CDR3 here is CSAGVGATREQYF. In DNA form, the CDR3 reads TGCAGTGCGGGAGTAGGCGCTACGCGAGAGCAGTACTTC. This chain uses TRBV20-1 with TRBJ2-7; D might be TRBD2 (5 bases). The V gene lost 6 bases and the J gene lost 7 bases, with 19 bases spanning the gap. CDR1 is DFQATT, CDR2 SNEGSKA, per germline (reference sequence). CDR3 size: 13 residues.

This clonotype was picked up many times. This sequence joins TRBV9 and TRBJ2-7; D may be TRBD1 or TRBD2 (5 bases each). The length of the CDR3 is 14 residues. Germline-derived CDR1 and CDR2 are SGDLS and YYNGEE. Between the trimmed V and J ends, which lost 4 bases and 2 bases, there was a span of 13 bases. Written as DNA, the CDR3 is TGTGCCAGCAGCCCCGGGACGGAAGCCTACGAGCAGTACTTC. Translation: CASSPGTEAYEQYF.

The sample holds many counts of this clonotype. CDR3 nucleotides: TGCAGTGCTAGAGTACTTAGGCTAGCGGGGGCCTACGAGCAGTACTTC. Translation: CSARVLRLAGAYEQYF. This chain joins TRBV20-1 and TRBJ2-7; TRBD2 aligns across 10 bases. The length of the CDR3 is 16 residues. Trimming removed 1 base from V and 2 bases from J; junction bases left unmatched: 8. The germline CDR1 and CDR2 sequences are DFQATT and SNEGSKA (reference sequence).

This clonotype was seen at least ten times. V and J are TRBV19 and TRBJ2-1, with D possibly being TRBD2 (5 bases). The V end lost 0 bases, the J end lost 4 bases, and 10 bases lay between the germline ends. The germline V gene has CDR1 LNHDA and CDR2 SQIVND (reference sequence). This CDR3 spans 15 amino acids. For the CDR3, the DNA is TGTGCCAGTAGTATAGAGGTAGCGCCGTACAATGAGCAGTTCTTC. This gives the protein CASSIEVAPYNEQFF.

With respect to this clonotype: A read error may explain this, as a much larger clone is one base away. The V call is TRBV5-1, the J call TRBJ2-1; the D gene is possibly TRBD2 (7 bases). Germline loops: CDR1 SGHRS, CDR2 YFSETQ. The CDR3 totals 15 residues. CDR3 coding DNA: TGCGCCAGCAGCTTGGGGGGCGGGGGCCGGGAAGAGCTGTTCTTC. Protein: CASSLGGGGREELFF.